This T cell receptor beta chain was found in a study of immune evolution from preneoplasia to lung adenocarcinoma (dated by TCRdb to the early 2020s). General notes on the study: HLA loss of heterozygosity was observed in approximately 7%, 15% and 30% of AIS, MIA and ADC lesions, respectively, and was not observed in any AAH lesions. It was reported in the study that over a hundred samples were used for TCR sequencing. The sample size was set by how many specimens were available, not by a prior power calculation. TCR sequencing data were obtained from about 50 patients. Resected precursor lesions (AAH, AIS, MIA) and invasive adenocarcinomas were compared against paired morphologically normal lung tissue. Immune contexture across lung adenocarcinoma precursors and invasive adenocarcinoma was profiled using immune gene expression, TCR sequencing and multiplex immunofluorescence. The immune data were combined with whole exome sequencing and methylation data from the same cohort of nodules. POLYSOLVER was used to infer Class I HLA alleles from exome data, while LOHHLA was used to detect allele-specific HLA loss. In total, the cohort included 53 patients with pulmonary nodules, all of whom underwent surgical resection.

The patients had resection in Japan or China between about 2013 and 2017. Two lung cancer pathologists independently reviewed H&E slides to confirm the histologic diagnosis of every case. For nucleic acid extraction, premalignant or tumor cells were enriched by macro-dissection following pathologic assessment. DNA was isolated from FFPE tissue using the AllPrep DNA/RNA FFPE Kit. What the authors observed across the whole study: KRAS-mutant nodules showed the highest T cell clonality compared with EGFR-mutant or double wild-type lesions. Top T cell clone frequencies were highest in normal lung and appeared to decrease progressively from AAH through AIS, MIA and invasive adenocarcinoma. The highest clonality was observed in normal lung, whereas higher T cell density and diversity but lower clonality appeared to be present in later-stage lesions. Because all patients came from Japan and China, whether the findings apply to Western populations was uncertain. The findings rested on association rather than direct causation, and larger cohorts with long-term follow-up and longitudinal biopsies were considered necessary.

The CDR3 sequence holds 14 residues, the cysteine and phenylalanine included. The sequence is cut down to CDR3 DNA, 42 bases in frame from base 1. The germline V gene (reference sequence) supplies CDR1 LNHNV and CDR2 YYDKDF. Trimming costs V 5 bases and J 7 bases, and their ends lie 15 bases apart. On this clone itself: The specificity of this receptor is unknown. Base-call qualities are not available, and no considerably larger clone is one nucleotide away.

TCR beta CDR3 regions were sequenced from DNA using the immunoSEQ hsTCRbeta Kit. In the authors' own workflow: TCR sequencing data were analysed with the ImmunoSEQ Analyzer. T cell clonality was defined as 1 minus Pielou's evenness, calculated on productive rearrangements. T cell diversity was measured with the inverse Simpson index on productive templates. T cell density was defined as TCR beta template counts normalized to usable DNA, with usable DNA estimated by amplifying and sequencing housekeeping genes. Two-sided Kruskal-Wallis tests were used to compare TCR metrics across histologic stages. TCRdb stores this immuneACCESS table with in-frame sequences only. Part of the clones is absent; in the studies checked, under half of the shortfall reflects unresolved V genes, and no reason is known for the rest. D and trimming were read from the DNA, whereas the V and J calls and clone size are those reported in that table. A total of some 10,000 clones appear in this sample, roughly 80% of them only once. 2.5% to 4% of the sample lies in the top ten.

The TCR was taken from a person aged 70 to 80 with lung adenocarcinoma. Source material: FFPE minimally invasive lung adenocarcinoma tissue. The cell subset or site label for this specimen denotes: micro-invasive lung adenocarcinoma (MIA). This chain is built from TRBV15 and TRBJ1-5; a confident D gene designation cannot be given. The nucleotide sequence reads as follows: TGTGCCACCAGCGCTGATAGTGGTCCGCAGCCCCAGCATTTT. Its coded protein is CATSADSGPQPQHF.